These 11 T cell receptor beta chains share one sample of origin, sequenced in a study of CD8 T cells in Susac syndrome (dated by TCRdb to between 2018 and 2020). Library preparation used the immunoSEQ multiplex PCR assay. RNA was extracted using the RNeasy kit, and roughly 0.5 to 1 ug of the RNA was reverse transcribed with random hexamers. TCRdb redid the processing of the public reads, applying fastp at Q25 and MiXCR, and retained in-frame beta chains. CDR3 protein duplicates are merged, each entry listing the most common genes and DNA. Counted in this sample were about 240,000 distinct CDR3 sequences; almost 97% of them appeared once. Of the sample, about 0.094% is held by the ten largest clones. Sequencing was carried out using CD4+ T cells from PBMCs. The receptors come from a human donor with Susac syndrome.

The V call is TRBV12-3 or TRBV12-4, the J call TRBJ2-7; D tentatively reads TRBD1 or TRBD2 (5 bases each). V lost 8 bases to trimming and J lost 3 bases, with 20 bases between them. CDR3 length: 15 residues. The CDR3 loop is CASSSGTGGYYEQYF. CDR3 nucleotide sequence: TGTGCCAGCTCCTCAGGTACTGGGGGTTACTACGAGCAGTACTTC.

The chain employs TRBV2 and TRBJ2-7; D is perhaps TRBD1 or TRBD2 (5 bases each). Germline lookup yields CDR1 SNHLY and CDR2 FYNNEI. The CDR3 is 12 residues long. Trimming cost V 8 bases and J 7 bases, with 15 bases left between them. DNA of the CDR3: TGTGCCAGCCGAGGGGACGCCAGTGAGCAGTACTTC. Protein product: CASRGDASEQYF.

The chain carries TRBV20-1 and TRBJ2-3; 7 nucleotides agree with TRBD1. This CDR3 contains 16 residues. CDR1 and CDR2 from the germline V gene are DFQATT and SNEGSKA (reference sequence). V shed 6 bases and J 2 bases; nucleotides not matched to a gene: 14. DNA of the CDR3: TGCAGTGCCCCGGATAGGGGGCCGAGCGTCACAGATACGCAGTATTTT. Amino acid sequence: CSAPDRGPSVTDTQYF.

The chain combines TRBV9 with TRBJ2-6; 8 bases are shared with TRBD2. The CDR3 totals 17 residues. Germline CDR1 is SGDLS and CDR2 is YYNGEE. V lost 4 bases to trimming and J lost 0 bases; unmatched junction nucleotides: 6. CDR3 sequence (DNA): TGTGCCAGCAGCCCGGGGGGGAGGATCTCTGGGGCCAACGTCCTGACTTTC. This translates into CASSPGGRISGANVLTF.

This clonotype was observed a single time. The chain is built from TRBV5-1 and TRBJ2-5; D might be TRBD1 (6 bases). V lost 6 bases and J lost 4, with 25 bases in between. This CDR3 has 17 amino acids. Germline lookup yields CDR1 SGHRS and CDR2 YFSETQ. CDR3 nucleotides: TGCGCCAGCACCAGTATCGGGACCCCGGTCAGGGGAGAGACCCAGTACTTC. Its protein product is CASTSIGTPVRGETQYF.

This clonotype was seen only once. V gene TRBV25-1 combines with J gene TRBJ1-5; possibly TRBD1 for D (5 bases). The CDR3 extends over 15 amino acids. CDR1 and CDR2 from the germline V gene are MGHDK and SYGVNS. Trimming stripped 1 base from V and 1 base from J, with 8 bases between. The CDR3 is CASSEFGDSNQPQHF. The CDR3 bases are TGTGCCAGCAGTGAATTCGGGGACAGCAATCAGCCCCAGCATTTT.

The chain carries TRBV12-3 or TRBV12-4 and TRBJ2-7, with 11 bases aligning to TRBD2. This CDR3 region has 16 residues. The V and J ends lost 4 bases and 2 bases, in that order; junction bases with no gene match: 7. CDR3 DNA: TGTGCCAGCAGTTCCTCCGGGACTAGCGGTGCCTACGAGCAGTACTTC. Encoded protein: CASSSSGTSGAYEQYF.

V gene TRBV7-9 combines with J gene TRBJ2-2, with 9 bases fitting TRBD2. Germline lookup yields CDR1 SEHNR and CDR2 FQNEAQ (reference sequence). J gave up 4 bases and V 5 bases, and 11 bases lay outside the gene matches. The CDR3 length is 17 residues. CDR3 region: CASSPTPLAGFTGELFF. CDR3 coding DNA: TGTGCCAGCAGCCCCACCCCACTAGCGGGTTTCACCGGGGAGCTGTTTTTT.

The rearrangement links TRBV14 to TRBJ2-7, with D unclear. Trimming left V 1 base short and J 0 bases short, with 4 bases between. CDR3 size: 13 residues. Germline CDR1 is SGHDN and CDR2 is FVKESK. CDR3 amino acids: CASSQVPSYEQYF. CDR3 nucleotide sequence: TGTGCCAGCAGCCAAGTGCCCTCCTACGAGCAGTACTTC.

This clonotype was picked up one time. The V gene is TRBV7-2, the J gene TRBJ2-1, with TRBD2 matching 8 bases. With V trimmed by 5 bases and J by 10 bases, 16 bases remained unmatched. Germline V lookup: CDR1 SGHTA, CDR2 FQGNSA. The CDR3 contains 16 residues. The CDR3 DNA follows: TGTGCCAGCAGCATTACCATAGGGCTAGCGGGTCCGGAGCAGTTCTTC. It encodes CASSITIGLAGPEQFF. Filled out from reference TRBV7-2 and TRBJ2-1, the complete variable domain reads GAGVSQSPSNKVTEKGKDVELRCDPISGHTALYWYRQSLGQGLEFLIYFQGNSAPDKSGLPSDRFSAERTGGSVSTLTIQRTQQEDSAVYLCASSITIGLAGPEQFFGPGTRLTVL.

The V gene is TRBV30, the J gene TRBJ2-5; 8 bases are a match to TRBD2. Trimming at V came to 4 bases and at J to 9 bases, leaving 4 bases not matched to a gene. Germline loops: CDR1 GTSNPN, CDR2 SVGIG (reference sequence). The CDR3 extends over 11 amino acids. The CDR3 reads CAWTREGPQYF. The CDR3, as DNA: TGTGCCTGGACCCGGGAGGGGCCCCAGTACTTC.